This T cell receptor beta chain was found in a study of tumor-infiltrating lymphocytes in localized non-small cell lung cancer. Study context: From each patient, both tumor and uninvolved lung, non-adjacent to tumor, were sampled.

Libraries were prepared by immunoSEQ multiplex PCR; TCRdb keeps only in-frame clonotypes and omits some of them. Of roughly 7,200 clones in the sample, approximately 74% were seen once. The germline V gene has CDR1 SGHAT and CDR2 FQNNGV. This CDR3 has 14 residues. V was clipped by 1 base and J by 6 bases, with 9 bases between them. Source material: lung tumor tissue. The chain joins TRBV11-2 to TRBJ2-2; D is unclear. The sequence derives from a human donor with non-small cell lung cancer. CDR3 sequence: CASSLGSLSGELFF. As DNA, the CDR3 is TGTGCCAGCAGCTTAGGTAGTTTATCCGGGGAGCTGTTTTTT. Full variable domain (remainder filled in from reference TRBV11-2 and TRBJ2-2): EAGVAQSPRYKIIEKRQSVAFWCNPISGHATLYWYQQILGQGPKLLIQFQNNGVVDDSQLPKDRFSAERLKGVDSTLKIQPAKLEDSAVYLCASSLGSLSGELFFGEGSRLTVL.